This TCR beta chain was recovered during a study of cytotoxic CD8 clonotypes in ibrutinib-treated CLL. Study context: Response samples followed a median 12 months of treatment, range 6 to 36.

The CDR3 has 15 residues. Trimming cost V 1 base and J 1 base; bases outside gene matches: 2. Per the germline V gene, CDR1 is KGHSH and CDR2 is LQKENI. Measured with immunoSEQ multiplex PCR; TCRdb has only the in-frame clones, and not every one. This repertoire shows about 25,000 clones, around four fifths found once; its top ten account for 7% to 9.5%. The J gene is TRBJ2-3, the V gene TRBV18, with 7 bases fitting TRBD1. The sequence came from a human donor with chronic lymphocytic leukemia. The sample here was PBMCs, taken before ibrutinib treatment. The CDR3 reads CASSPQGAGTDTQYF. DNA of the CDR3: TGTGCCAGCTCACCACAGGGGGCCGGCACAGATACGCAGTATTTT.